What follows are 27 T cell receptor beta chains derived from one specimen sequenced in a study of STAT5B mutations in CD4+ large granular lymphocyte leukemia. TCRdb's table, derived via immunoSEQ multiplex PCR, lists solely in-frame clones and lacks some. The sample includes 20,000 to 25,000 clones, 74% seen only once; the top ten take over 9%. The sample consisted of CD4+ T cells from blood buffy coats. Receptors were obtained from a human donor in good health.

The chain links TRBV9 to TRBJ2-1; 9 bases agree with TRBD2. There are 16 residues in the CDR3. From germline, CDR1 is SGDLS and CDR2 YYNGEE. After removal of 1 base from V and 6 bases from J, the junction contained 8 bases not matched to a gene. The CDR3 bases are TGTGCCAGCAGCGTAAAGTTAGCGGGAGTACGCAATGAGCAGTTCTTC. Its translation is CASSVKLAGVRNEQFF.

The rearrangement joins TRBV27 to TRBJ2-7; 8 nucleotides line up with TRBD1. The CDR3 is 15 amino acids. Looked up from germline, CDR1 is MNHEY and CDR2 is SMNVEV (reference sequence). Trimming removed 0 bases from V and 3 bases from J; junction bases left unmatched: 4. The CDR3 protein is CASSLSGTGDYEQYF. CDR3 DNA sequence: TGTGCCAGCAGTTTATCAGGGACAGGAGACTACGAGCAGTACTTC.

This clone was counted only a few times. The chain uses TRBV9 and TRBJ1-1, with D perhaps TRBD1 (5 bases). CDR1 and CDR2 (germline): SGDLS, YYNGEE. V was trimmed by 4 bases and J by 5 bases, leaving 21 bases between them. This CDR3 spans 16 amino acids. CDR3 amino acids: CASSIRPGGEVTEAFF. The DNA for the CDR3 is TGTGCCAGCAGCATAAGACCGGGGGGGGAAGTGACTGAAGCTTTCTTT.

The genes are TRBV2 and TRBJ2-1; the D is unclear. Germline values: CDR1 SNHLY, CDR2 FYNNEI. Trimming took off 1 base at V and 6 bases at J, with 4 bases between the two ends. The CDR3 runs to 12 residues. CDR3 loop: CASSEDANEQFF. CDR3 bases: TGTGCCAGCAGTGAAGATGCCAATGAGCAGTTCTTC.

This chain joins TRBV6-5 and TRBJ2-7, with TRBD1 as a possible D gene (6 bases). Germline lookup yields CDR1 MNHEY and CDR2 SVGAGI. The CDR3 has 15 amino acids. Trimming took 6 bases from V and 3 from J, leaving 18 bases between them. This CDR3 is CASSQQGHDLYEQYF. The CDR3 DNA reads as TGTGCCAGCAGCCAACAGGGACACGATCTCTACGAGCAGTACTTC.

A few counts support this clone. This sequence joins TRBV10-3 and TRBJ2-2, with 10 bases matching TRBD2. Germline CDR1 reads ENHRY; CDR2 reads SYGVKD. This CDR3 contains 14 residues. J gave up 5 bases and V 6 bases, and 3 bases lay outside the gene matches. The CDR3 DNA reads TGTGCCATCAGACTAGCGGGATCTACCGGGGAGCTGTTTTTT. Protein product: CAIRLAGSTGELFF.

The rearrangement joins TRBV9 to TRBJ1-2; perhaps TRBD1 as D (6 bases). Germline V gives CDR1 SGDLS, CDR2 YYNGEE. V was trimmed by 0 bases and J by 3 bases, leaving 6 bases between them. This CDR3 region has 13 residues. In DNA, the CDR3 is TGTGCCAGCAGCGTAGGGACAGACTATGGCTACACCTTC. Amino acid sequence: CASSVGTDYGYTF. Full variable domain (outside the CDR3, taken from reference TRBV9 and TRBJ1-2): DSGVTQTPKHLITATGQRVTLRCSPRSGDLSVYWYQQSLDQGLQFLIQYYNGEERAKGNILERFSAQQFPDLHSELNLSSLELGDSALYFCASSVGTDYGYTFGSGTRLTVV.

The chain is built from TRBV9 and TRBJ2-1; D gene uncertain. The CDR3 runs to 14 residues. V lost 4 bases to trimming and J lost 2 bases, with 10 bases between them. Germline CDR1 SGDLS, CDR2 YYNGEE. Here the CDR3 reads CASSPVTAYNEQFF. CDR3 sequence (DNA): TGTGCCAGCAGCCCGGTAACCGCCTACAATGAGCAGTTCTTC.

The chain combines TRBV7-2 with TRBJ1-2; D not resolved. This CDR3 is built from 15 residues. Trimming pared 5 bases from V and 4 bases from J, leaving 17 bases between. Germline V gene sequence: CDR1 SGHTA, CDR2 FQGNSA. The CDR3 sequence is CASSPNSGAFYGYTF. CDR3 in DNA: TGTGCCAGCAGCCCCAACTCAGGAGCCTTCTATGGCTACACCTTC.

This clone was seen once. J is TRBJ2-3 and V is TRBV4-2; perhaps TRBD1 as D (6 bases). The CDR3 loop spans 17 amino acids. V was clipped by 4 bases and J by 0 bases, with 17 bases between them. CDR1 is LGHNA, CDR2 YNFKEQ, per germline. The CDR3 here is CASSLQYRETSTDTQYF. Written as DNA, the CDR3 is TGTGCCAGCAGCCTACAATACAGGGAAACTAGCACAGATACGCAGTATTTT.

This clone was counted once. The J gene is TRBJ2-4, the V gene TRBV28; D unresolved. The CDR3 spans 13 residues. Between the trimmed V and J ends, which lost 7 bases and 0 bases, there was a span of 7 bases. Germline-derived CDR1 and CDR2 are MDHEN and SYDVKM. The CDR3 here is CASKMIAKNIQYF. The CDR3 DNA sequence: TGTGCCAGCAAAATGATAGCCAAAAACATTCAGTACTTC.

The chain employs TRBV6-1 and TRBJ2-3; D not certain. Deletions cut 2 bases from V and 0 bases from J, with 9 bases between. This CDR3 is 15 amino acids long. Germline loops: CDR1 MNHNS, CDR2 SASEGT. The chain's CDR3 is CASSESPYSTDTQYF. CDR3 nucleotides: TGTGCCAGCAGTGAATCCCCCTATAGCACAGATACGCAGTATTTT.

This sequence joins TRBV7-2 and TRBJ1-2, with 7 bases matching TRBD1. The CDR3 contains 17 residues. V gave up 5 bases and J gave up 2 bases; unmatched junction bases: 14. Germline V CDR1 and CDR2: SGHTA, FQGNSA. CDR3 residues: CASSQTGAGWENYGYTF. In DNA form, the CDR3 reads TGTGCCAGCAGCCAAACAGGGGCAGGGTGGGAAAACTATGGCTACACCTTC.

The rearrangement joins TRBV7-3 to TRBJ1-2; possibly TRBD1 for D (5 bases). V lost 1 base, J lost 8 bases, and 11 bases lay in between. The CDR3 has 13 amino acids. Germline V CDR1 and CDR2: SGHTA, FQGTGA. The CDR3 nucleotides read TGTGCCAGCAGCTTAAGCGGGGGTGGCGGCTACACCTTC. Translation gives CASSLSGGGGYTF.

The chain employs TRBV6-1 and TRBJ1-2; 8 bases agree with TRBD1. The V segment lost 7 bases and the J segment 8 bases; nucleotides outside the gene matches: 12. The germline V gene encodes CDR1 MNHNS and CDR2 SASEGT. The CDR3 sequence is 14 residues long. The CDR3 nucleotides read TGTGCCAGCACCCACCCTCAGGGGGCCTCAGGCTACACCTTC. It codes for CASTHPQGASGYTF.

On this clone: Its ends do not fully match the called genes, so a read error is possible. This CDR3 is CVSSLGGDNQPQHF. The CDR3 region has the DNA TGTGTCAGCAGTTTAGGTGGGGATAATCAGCCCCAGCATTTT. The chain combines TRBV28 with TRBJ1-5; unclear D gene. This CDR3 comprises 14 residues. Germline-derived CDR1 and CDR2 are MDHEN and SYDVKM.

This clone appeared a few times. V usage is TRBV18 and J usage is TRBJ1-5; TRBD1 might be the D (6 bases). This CDR3 has 13 residues. The V end lost 4 bases, the J end lost 6 bases, and 10 bases lay between the germline ends. Germline V lookup: CDR1 KGHSH, CDR2 LQKENI. In DNA form, the CDR3 reads TGTGCCAGCTCACGGTCCAGGGGTCAGCCCCAGCATTTT. Protein product: CASSRSRGQPQHF. Using reference TRBV18 and TRBJ1-5 for the parts outside the CDR3, the full variable domain is NAGVMQNPRHLVRRRGQEARLRCSPMKGHSHVYWYRQLPEEGLKFMVYLQKENIIDESGMPKERFSAEFPKEGPSILRIQQVVRGDSAAYFCASSRSRGQPQHFGDGTRLSIL.

Within the sample, this clone is medium-sized (0.01 to 0.1%). The chain combines TRBV6-1 with TRBJ1-2; TRBD1 might be the D (5 bases). Germline V gene lookup returns CDR1 MNHNS and CDR2 SASEGT. The V end was cut by 1 base, the J end by 8 bases, with 14 bases between. CDR3 size: 14 residues. DNA of the CDR3: TGTGCCAGCAGTGAAGGAGGGACGGTCCAGGGCTACACCTTC. It encodes CASSEGGTVQGYTF.

The chain carries TRBV30 and TRBJ2-1; 9 bases fit TRBD2. V lost 7 bases to trimming and J lost 11 bases; unmatched junction nucleotides: 9. The germline V gene has CDR1 GTSNPN and CDR2 SVGIG (reference sequence). The CDR3 covers 12 residues. This CDR3 is CALGGTSWKQFF. The CDR3 bases are TGTGCCTTGGGGGGGACTAGCTGGAAGCAGTTCTTC.

The V and J genes are TRBV7-6 and TRBJ2-2, with 8 bases lining up with TRBD1. The CDR3 covers 17 residues. Germline CDR1 and CDR2: SGHVS and FNYEAQ. J lost 4 bases, V lost 3 bases, and 10 bases had no gene match. CDR3 coding DNA: TGTGCCAGCAGCTTGACGACAGGGGCGATGTTCACCGGGGAGCTGTTTTTT. Translated, it gives CASSLTTGAMFTGELFF.

A few counts support this clone. The V gene is TRBV7-2, the J gene TRBJ1-2, with D perhaps matching TRBD1 (6 bases). Trimming removed 5 bases at V and 8 bases at J, with 21 bases between. The CDR3 extends over 15 amino acids. The germline gives CDR1 SGHTA, CDR2 FQGNSA. The CDR3 bases are TGTGCCAGCAGCCAGAGATCGGGGGGCAGGAGGGGCTACACCTTC. Its translation is CASSQRSGGRRGYTF.

The chain joins TRBV5-6 to TRBJ1-1, with 7 bases identical to TRBD1. Germline CDR1 is SGHDT and CDR2 is YYEEEE. This CDR3 is built from 19 residues. After removal of 1 base from V and 0 bases from J, the junction contained 15 bases not matched to a gene. CDR3 loop: CASSLTGRQGFFMNTEAFF. CDR3 nucleotide sequence: TGTGCCAGCAGCTTGACGGGGCGACAGGGCTTCTTCATGAACACTGAAGCTTTCTTT.

This chain uses TRBV7-2 with TRBJ2-3; 8 nucleotides agree with TRBD1. Germline CDR1 reads SGHTA; CDR2 reads FQGNSA. V shed 5 bases, J shed 4 bases, and the junction held 5 bases outside the gene matches. The CDR3 totals 14 residues. The CDR3 coding sequence is TGTGCCAGCAGCCAAGACAGGGGCGCAGATACGCAGTATTTT. Amino acid sequence: CASSQDRGADTQYF. Based on the CDR3 plus reference TRBV7-2 and TRBJ2-3, the full variable domain is GAGVSQSPSNKVTEKGKDVELRCDPISGHTALYWYRQSLGQGLEFLIYFQGNSAPDKSGLPSDRFSAERTGGSVSTLTIQRTQQEDSAVYLCASSQDRGADTQYFGPGTRLTVL.

This clone was detected a few times. V and J are TRBV11-2 and TRBJ1-1, with 9 bases fitting TRBD1. Germline CDR1 reads SGHAT; CDR2 reads FQNNGV. Unmatched junction bases numbered 10, after V lost 4 bases and J lost 7 bases. CDR3 length: 15 residues. The CDR3 is CASSYIYRGQYEAFF. The CDR3 region has the DNA TGTGCCAGCAGCTACATATACAGGGGGCAATATGAAGCTTTCTTT.

The chain employs TRBV2 and TRBJ1-3, with a weak D call TRBD1 (5 bases). V gave up 6 bases and J gave up 1 base, with 13 bases separating them. The CDR3 is 15 residues long. Germline V lookup: CDR1 SNHLY, CDR2 FYNNEI. CDR3 nucleotides: TGTGCCAGCAGGAAGGAATCAGGGTCTGGAAACACCATATATTTT. Its protein is CASRKESGSGNTIYF.

The chain recombines TRBV28 with TRBJ1-5; no clear D. Germline values: CDR1 MDHEN, CDR2 SYDVKM. The ends were cut back, 3 bases at V and 5 bases at J, with 17 bases in the middle. This CDR3 comprises 16 residues. The CDR3: CASSFKFNSWDQPQHF. The CDR3 DNA reads as TGTGCCAGCAGTTTTAAGTTTAATTCCTGGGATCAGCCCCAGCATTTT.

The chain employs TRBV6-1 and TRBJ1-5; no firm D call. From germline, CDR1 is MNHNS and CDR2 SASEGT. V was cut by 2 bases and J by 4 bases, with 15 bases left in between. The CDR3 is made up of 16 amino acids. The CDR3 coding sequence is TGTGCCAGCAGTGAATCCACGGGAGGTGGGAATCAGCCCCAGCATTTT. Amino acids: CASSESTGGGNQPQHF.